This is a list of T cell receptor beta chains from one sample in a study of T cells in localized non-small cell lung cancer. Data came from immunoSEQ multiplex PCR; TCRdb stores just in-frame clones and leaves some out. The sample contains 25,000 or so clones, roughly 88% of which appear only once. The sequencing used PBMCs, collected before any cancer treatment. The origin of the receptors is a man aged 35-75 years with stage II lung adenocarcinoma. Both conserved end residues are part of each CDR3. D genes are given only for firm matches. For some rows the clone size is stated as once, few or many, or as a class when expanded; others skip it.

j_gene: TRBJ2-7
v_gene: TRBV11-3
d_gene: NA
abundance: NA
CDR3aa: CASSLGGGAYEQYF
CDR3nt: TGTGCCAGCAGCTTAGGTGGGGGTGCCTACGAGCAGTACTTC

j_gene: TRBJ2-5
v_gene: TRBV7-3
d_gene: NA
abundance: NA
CDR3aa: CASSQMEGGTQYF
CDR3nt: TGTGCCAGCAGCCAAATGGAGGGAGGGACCCAGTACTTC

j_gene: TRBJ2-7
v_gene: TRBV19
d_gene: NA
abundance: once
CDR3aa: CASSIEGSLPYEQYF
CDR3nt: TGTGCCAGTAGTATAGAGGGCTCATTACCCTACGAGCAGTACTTC

j_gene: TRBJ2-7
v_gene: TRBV7-9
d_gene: TRBD1
abundance: NA
CDR3aa: CASSTGQGVYEQYF
CDR3nt: TGTGCCAGCAGCACTGGACAGGGTGTCTACGAGCAGTACTTC

j_gene: TRBJ2-1
v_gene: TRBV4-1
d_gene: TRBD2
abundance: NA
CDR3aa: CASSQARSGGSNEQFF
CDR3nt: TGCGCCAGCAGCCAGGCCAGAAGCGGGGGGTCAAATGAGCAGTTCTTC

j_gene: TRBJ1-2
v_gene: TRBV19
d_gene: TRBD1
abundance: NA
CDR3aa: CASSIDGTGGNGYTF
CDR3nt: TGTGCCAGTAGTATAGATGGGACAGGGGGCAATGGCTACACCTTC

j_gene: TRBJ2-3
v_gene: TRBV2
d_gene: NA
abundance: NA
CDR3aa: CASLGGGVSTDTQYF
CDR3nt: TGTGCCAGCCTGGGGGGCGGGGTTAGCACAGATACGCAGTATTTT

j_gene: TRBJ2-5
v_gene: TRBV5-1
d_gene: NA
abundance: NA
CDR3aa: CASSPAGGGETQYF
CDR3nt: TGCGCCAGCAGCCCAGCTGGGGGTGGAGAGACCCAGTACTTC

j_gene: TRBJ1-5
v_gene: TRBV2
d_gene: NA
abundance: NA
CDR3aa: CASRLGAGAGQPQHF
CDR3nt: TGTGCCAGCCGCCTAGGGGCGGGGGCCGGACAGCCCCAGCATTTT

j_gene: TRBJ1-1
v_gene: TRBV5-5
d_gene: NA
abundance: NA
CDR3aa: CASSRDAFSTEAFF
CDR3nt: TGTGCCAGCAGCCGGGACGCTTTTAGCACTGAAGCTTTCTTT

j_gene: TRBJ1-3
v_gene: TRBV28
d_gene: TRBD1
abundance: NA
CDR3aa: CASSLPGTGGNTIYF
CDR3nt: TGTGCCAGCAGTTTGCCCGGGACAGGAGGGAACACCATATATTTT